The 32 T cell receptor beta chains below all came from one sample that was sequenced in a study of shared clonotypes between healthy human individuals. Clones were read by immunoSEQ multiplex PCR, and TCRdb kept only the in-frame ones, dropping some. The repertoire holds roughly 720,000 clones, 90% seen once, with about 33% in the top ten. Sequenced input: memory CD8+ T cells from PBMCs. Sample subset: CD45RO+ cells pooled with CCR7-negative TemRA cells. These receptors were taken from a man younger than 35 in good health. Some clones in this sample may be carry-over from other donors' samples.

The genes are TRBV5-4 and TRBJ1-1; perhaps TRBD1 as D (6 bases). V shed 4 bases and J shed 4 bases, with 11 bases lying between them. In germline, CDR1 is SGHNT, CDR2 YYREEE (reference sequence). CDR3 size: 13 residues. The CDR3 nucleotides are TGTGCCAGCAGCCAGGACAGAAGCACTGAAGCTTTCTTT. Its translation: CASSQDRSTEAFF.

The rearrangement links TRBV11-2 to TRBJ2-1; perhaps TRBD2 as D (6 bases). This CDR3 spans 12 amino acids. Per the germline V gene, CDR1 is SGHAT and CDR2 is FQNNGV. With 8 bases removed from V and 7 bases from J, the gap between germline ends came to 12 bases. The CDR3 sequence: CASEGTLNEQFF. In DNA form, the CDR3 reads TGTGCCAGCGAAGGGACTTTAAATGAGCAGTTCTTC. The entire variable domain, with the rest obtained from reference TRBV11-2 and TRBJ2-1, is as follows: EAGVAQSPRYKIIEKRQSVAFWCNPISGHATLYWYQQILGQGPKLLIQFQNNGVVDDSQLPKDRFSAERLKGVDSTLKIQPAKLEDSAVYLCASEGTLNEQFFGPGTRLTVL.

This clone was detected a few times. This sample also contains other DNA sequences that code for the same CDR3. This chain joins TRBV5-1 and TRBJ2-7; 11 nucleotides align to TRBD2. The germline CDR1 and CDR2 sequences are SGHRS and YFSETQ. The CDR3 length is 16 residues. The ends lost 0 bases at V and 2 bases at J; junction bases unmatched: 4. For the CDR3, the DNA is TGCGCCAGCAGCTTGGCCCGACTAGCGGGAACCTACGAGCAGTACTTC. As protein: CASSLARLAGTYEQYF.

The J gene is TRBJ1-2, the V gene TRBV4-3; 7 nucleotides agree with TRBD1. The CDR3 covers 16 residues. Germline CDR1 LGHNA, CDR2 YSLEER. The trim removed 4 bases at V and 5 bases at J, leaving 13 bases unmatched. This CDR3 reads CASSLRRDRAWYGYTF. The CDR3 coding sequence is TGCGCCAGCAGCCTAAGACGGGACAGAGCATGGTATGGCTACACCTTC.

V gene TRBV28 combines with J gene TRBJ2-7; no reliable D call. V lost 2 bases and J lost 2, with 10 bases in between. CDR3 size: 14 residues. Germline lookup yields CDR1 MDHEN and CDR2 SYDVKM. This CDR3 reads CASSLMALPYEQYF. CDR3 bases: TGTGCCAGCAGTTTAATGGCGCTTCCCTACGAGCAGTACTTC.

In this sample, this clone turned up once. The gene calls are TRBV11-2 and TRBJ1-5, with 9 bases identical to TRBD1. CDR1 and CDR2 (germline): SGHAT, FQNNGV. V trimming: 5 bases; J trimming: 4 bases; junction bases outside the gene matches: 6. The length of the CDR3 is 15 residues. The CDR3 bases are TGTGCCAGCAGCAATCCCGGACAGGGGAATCAGCCCCAGCATTTT. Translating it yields CASSNPGQGNQPQHF.

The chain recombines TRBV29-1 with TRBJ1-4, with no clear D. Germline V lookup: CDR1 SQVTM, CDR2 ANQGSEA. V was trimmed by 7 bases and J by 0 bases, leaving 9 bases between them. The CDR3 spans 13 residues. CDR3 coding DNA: TGCAGCGCCCTATCTTCAACTAATGAAAAACTGTTTTTT. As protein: CSALSSTNEKLFF.

This CDR3 reads CASSLAGNSYEQYF. CDR3 in DNA: TGTGCCAGCAGCTTAGCGGGGAACTCCTACGAGCAGTACTTC. The V gene is TRBV7-9, the J gene TRBJ2-7; no definite D call. The V gene's germline CDR1 is SEHNR and CDR2 FQNEAQ (reference sequence). There are 14 residues in the CDR3. V was clipped by 0 bases and J by 0 bases, with 6 bases between them.

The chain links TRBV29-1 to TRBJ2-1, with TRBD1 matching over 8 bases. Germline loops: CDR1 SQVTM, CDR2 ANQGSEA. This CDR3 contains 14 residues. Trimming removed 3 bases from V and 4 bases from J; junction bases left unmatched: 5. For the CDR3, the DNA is TGCAGCGTTGATGAGGGACAGGTTTACAATGAGCAGTTCTTC. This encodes CSVDEGQVYNEQFF.

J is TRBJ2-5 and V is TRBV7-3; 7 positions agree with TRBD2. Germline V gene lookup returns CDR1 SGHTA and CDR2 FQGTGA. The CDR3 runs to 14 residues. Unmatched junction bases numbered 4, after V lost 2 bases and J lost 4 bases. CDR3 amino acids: CASSLAGEGETQYF. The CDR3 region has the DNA TGTGCCAGCAGCTTAGCGGGAGAGGGAGAGACCCAGTACTTC. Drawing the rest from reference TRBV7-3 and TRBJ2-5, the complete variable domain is GAGVSQTPSNKVTEKGKYVELRCDPISGHTALYWYRQSLGQGPEFLIYFQGTGAADDSGLPNDRFFAVRPEGSVSTLKIQRTERGDSAVYLCASSLAGEGETQYFGPGTRLLVL.

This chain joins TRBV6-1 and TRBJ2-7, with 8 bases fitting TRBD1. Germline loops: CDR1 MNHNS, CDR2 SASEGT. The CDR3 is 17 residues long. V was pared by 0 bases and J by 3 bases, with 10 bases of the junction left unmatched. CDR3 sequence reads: CASSEALPGQGLYEQYF. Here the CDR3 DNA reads TGTGCCAGCAGTGAAGCGCTTCCAGGACAGGGCCTCTACGAGCAGTACTTC.

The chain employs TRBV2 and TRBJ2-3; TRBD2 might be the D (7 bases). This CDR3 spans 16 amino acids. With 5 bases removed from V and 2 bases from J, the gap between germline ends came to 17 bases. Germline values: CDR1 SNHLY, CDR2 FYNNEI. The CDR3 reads CASSQQGGGPTDTQYF. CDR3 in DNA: TGTGCCAGCAGTCAACAGGGCGGGGGTCCCACAGATACGCAGTATTTT.

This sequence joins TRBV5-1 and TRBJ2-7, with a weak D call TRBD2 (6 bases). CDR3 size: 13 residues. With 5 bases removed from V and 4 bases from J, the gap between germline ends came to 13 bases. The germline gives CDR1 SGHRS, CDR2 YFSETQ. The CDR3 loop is CASSPWGVYEQYF. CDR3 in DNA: TGCGCCAGCAGTCCTTGGGGGGTTTACGAGCAGTACTTC.

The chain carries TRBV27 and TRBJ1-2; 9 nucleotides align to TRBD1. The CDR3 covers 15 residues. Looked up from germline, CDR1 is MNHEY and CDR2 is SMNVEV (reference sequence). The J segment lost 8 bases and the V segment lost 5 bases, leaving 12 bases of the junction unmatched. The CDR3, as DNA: TGTGCCAGCAGTAACCGGGACAGGGATCCGGGGGGCTACACCTTC. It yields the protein CASSNRDRDPGGYTF.

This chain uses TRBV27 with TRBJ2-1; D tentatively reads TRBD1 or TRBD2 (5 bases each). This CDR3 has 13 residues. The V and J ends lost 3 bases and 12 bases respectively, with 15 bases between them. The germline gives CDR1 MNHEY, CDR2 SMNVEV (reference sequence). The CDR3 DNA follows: TGTGCCAGCAGTTTCAACCCGGGGCCGTCGCAGTTCTTC. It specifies CASSFNPGPSQFF.

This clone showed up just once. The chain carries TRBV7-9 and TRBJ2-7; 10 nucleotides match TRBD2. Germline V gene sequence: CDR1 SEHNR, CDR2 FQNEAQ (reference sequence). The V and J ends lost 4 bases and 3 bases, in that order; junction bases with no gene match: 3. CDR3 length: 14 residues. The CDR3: CASSSSGGNYEQYF. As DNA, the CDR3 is TGTGCCAGCAGCTCTAGCGGGGGAAACTACGAGCAGTACTTC.

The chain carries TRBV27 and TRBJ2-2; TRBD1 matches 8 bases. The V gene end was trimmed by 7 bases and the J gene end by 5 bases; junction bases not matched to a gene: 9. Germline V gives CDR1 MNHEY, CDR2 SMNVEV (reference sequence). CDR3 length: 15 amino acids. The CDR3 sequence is CASKDGQGVTGELFF. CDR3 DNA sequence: TGTGCCAGCAAAGATGGACAGGGTGTAACCGGGGAGCTGTTTTTT.

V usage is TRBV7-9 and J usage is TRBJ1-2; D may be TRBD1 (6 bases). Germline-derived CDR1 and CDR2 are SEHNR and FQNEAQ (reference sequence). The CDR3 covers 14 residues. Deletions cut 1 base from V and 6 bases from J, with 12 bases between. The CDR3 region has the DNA TGTGCCAGCAGCTTAGGACAGGCTCCTCATGGCTACACCTTC. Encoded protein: CASSLGQAPHGYTF.

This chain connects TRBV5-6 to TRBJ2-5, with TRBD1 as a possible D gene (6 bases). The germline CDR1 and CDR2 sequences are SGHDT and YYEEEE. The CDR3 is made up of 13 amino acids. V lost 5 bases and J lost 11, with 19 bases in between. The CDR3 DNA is TGTGCCAGCAGATTGACAGGTATGGAGGAGCAGTACTTC. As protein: CASRLTGMEEQYF. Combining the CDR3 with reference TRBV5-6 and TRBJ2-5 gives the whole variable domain DAGVTQSPTHLIKTRGQQVTLRCSPKSGHDTVSWYQQALGQGPQFIFQYYEEEERQRGNFPDRFSGHQFPNYSSELNVNALLLGDSALYLCASRLTGMEEQYFGPGTRLLVL.

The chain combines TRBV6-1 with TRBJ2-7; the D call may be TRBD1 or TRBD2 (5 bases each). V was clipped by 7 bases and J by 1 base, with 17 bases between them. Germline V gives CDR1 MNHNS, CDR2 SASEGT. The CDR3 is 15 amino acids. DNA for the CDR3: TGTGCCAGCACAGCTCTTCGGGACGGATCCTACGAGCAGTACTTC. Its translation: CASTALRDGSYEQYF.

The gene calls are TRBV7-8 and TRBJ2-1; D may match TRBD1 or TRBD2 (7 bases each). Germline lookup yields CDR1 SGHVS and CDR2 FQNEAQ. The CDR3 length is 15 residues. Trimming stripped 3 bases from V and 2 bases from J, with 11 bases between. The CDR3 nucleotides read TGTGCCAGCAGCTTCCAGGGGGGGGCCTACAATGAGCAGTTCTTC. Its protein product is CASSFQGGAYNEQFF.

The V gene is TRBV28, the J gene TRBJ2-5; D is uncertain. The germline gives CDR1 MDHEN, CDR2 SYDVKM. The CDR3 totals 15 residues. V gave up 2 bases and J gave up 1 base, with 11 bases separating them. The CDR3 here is CASSLSNGPQETQYF. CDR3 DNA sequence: TGTGCCAGCAGTTTAAGCAATGGCCCCCAAGAGACCCAGTACTTC.

The CDR3 sequence: CASSFGLAGDLYNEQFF. The DNA of the CDR3 is TGTGCCAGCAGTTTCGGACTAGCGGGAGACCTTTACAATGAGCAGTTCTTC. The rearrangement uses TRBV27 and TRBJ2-1; TRBD2 agrees at 13 bases. Unmatched junction bases numbered 6, after V lost 3 bases and J lost 4 bases. CDR1 is MNHEY and CDR2 is SMNVEV in the germline V gene (reference sequence). The CDR3 is made up of 17 amino acids.

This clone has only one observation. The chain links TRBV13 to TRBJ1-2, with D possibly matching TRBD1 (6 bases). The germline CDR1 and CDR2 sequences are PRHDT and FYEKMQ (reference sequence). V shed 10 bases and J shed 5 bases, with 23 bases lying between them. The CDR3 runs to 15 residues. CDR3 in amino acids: CATTPGAAAMYGYTF. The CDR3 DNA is TGTGCCACCACGCCGGGGGCCGCGGCTATGTATGGCTACACCTTC.

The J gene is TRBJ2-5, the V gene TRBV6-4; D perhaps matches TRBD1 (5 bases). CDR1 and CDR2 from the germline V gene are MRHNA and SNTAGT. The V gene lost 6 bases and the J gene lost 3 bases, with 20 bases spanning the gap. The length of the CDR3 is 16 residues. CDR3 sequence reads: CASRSPNGDREETQYF. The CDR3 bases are TGTGCCAGCAGATCCCCCAACGGTGACAGAGAAGAGACCCAGTACTTC.

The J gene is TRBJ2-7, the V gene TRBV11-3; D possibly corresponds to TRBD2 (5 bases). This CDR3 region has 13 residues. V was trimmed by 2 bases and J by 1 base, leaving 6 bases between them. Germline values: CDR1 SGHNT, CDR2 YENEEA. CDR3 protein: CASSLSGSYEQYF. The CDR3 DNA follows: TGTGCCAGCAGCTTATCGGGGTCCTACGAGCAGTACTTC.

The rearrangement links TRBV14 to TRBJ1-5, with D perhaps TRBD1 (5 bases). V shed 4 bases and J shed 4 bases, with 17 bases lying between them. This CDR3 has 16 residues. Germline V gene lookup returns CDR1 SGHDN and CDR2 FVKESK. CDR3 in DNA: TGTGCCAGCAGCCCCGTCTTGGGGGGGGGTAATCAGCCCCAGCATTTT. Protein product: CASSPVLGGGNQPQHF.

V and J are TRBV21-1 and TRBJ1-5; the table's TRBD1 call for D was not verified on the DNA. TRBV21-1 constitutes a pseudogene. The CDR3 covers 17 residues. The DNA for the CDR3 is TGTGCCAGCAGCAAAGAGCCCAGGGGGCGCCGCAATCAGCCCCAGCATTTT. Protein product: CASSKEPRGRRNQPQHF.

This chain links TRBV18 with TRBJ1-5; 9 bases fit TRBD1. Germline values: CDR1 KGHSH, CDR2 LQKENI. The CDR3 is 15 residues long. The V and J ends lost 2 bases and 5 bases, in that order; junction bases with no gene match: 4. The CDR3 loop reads CASSPARDRDQPQHF. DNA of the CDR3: TGTGCCAGCTCACCAGCCCGGGACAGGGATCAGCCCCAGCATTTT.

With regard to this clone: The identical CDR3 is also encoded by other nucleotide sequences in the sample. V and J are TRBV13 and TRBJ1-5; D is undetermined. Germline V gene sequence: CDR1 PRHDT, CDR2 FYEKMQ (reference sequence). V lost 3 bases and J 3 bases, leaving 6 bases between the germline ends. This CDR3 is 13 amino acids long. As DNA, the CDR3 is TGTGCCAGCAGCTTGGGCTCCAATCAGCCCCAGCATTTT. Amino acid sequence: CASSLGSNQPQHF.

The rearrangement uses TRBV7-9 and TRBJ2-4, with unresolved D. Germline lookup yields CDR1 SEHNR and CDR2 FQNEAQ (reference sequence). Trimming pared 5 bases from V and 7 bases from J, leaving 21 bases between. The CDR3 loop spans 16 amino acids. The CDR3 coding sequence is TGTGCCAGCAGCGGGCAGGAGACAAATAGGCTGAACATTCAGTACTTC. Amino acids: CASSGQETNRLNIQYF.

The CDR3 nucleotides read TGTGCCAGCAGTTTCGGGACTAGTGCAGATACGCAGTATTTT. Its translation is CASSFGTSADTQYF. The rearrangement joins TRBV28 to TRBJ2-3, with TRBD2 identical over 8 bases. V lost 3 bases, J lost 4 bases, and 3 bases stayed unmatched. Germline CDR1 MDHEN, CDR2 SYDVKM. The CDR3 has 14 amino acids.